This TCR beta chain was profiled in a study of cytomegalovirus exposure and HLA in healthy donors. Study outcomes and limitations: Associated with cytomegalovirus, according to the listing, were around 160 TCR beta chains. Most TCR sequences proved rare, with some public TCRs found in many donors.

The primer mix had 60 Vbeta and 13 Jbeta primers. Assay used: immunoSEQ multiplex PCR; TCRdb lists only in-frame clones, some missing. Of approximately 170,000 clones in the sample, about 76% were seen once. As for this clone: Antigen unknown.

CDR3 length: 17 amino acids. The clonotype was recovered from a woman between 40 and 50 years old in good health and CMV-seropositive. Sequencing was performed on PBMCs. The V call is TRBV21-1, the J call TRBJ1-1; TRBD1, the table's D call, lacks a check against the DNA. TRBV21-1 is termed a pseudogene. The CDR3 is CASSPPGQGRGNTEAFF. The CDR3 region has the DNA TGTGCCAGCAGCCCCCCGGGACAGGGGAGGGGGAACACTGAAGCTTTCTTT.